A selection of T cell receptor beta chains follows, all from one sample in a study of blood T cell repertoires in COVID-19. TCRdb's copy holds only in-frame clones and misses some; the assay was immunoSEQ multiplex PCR. The table includes about 140,000 clones, 80% to 85% detected once. Sequencing used peripheral blood. These receptors were collected from a human donor in a cohort sampled during active COVID-19. Each CDR3 is given with its conserved first and last residue. D genes are given only for firm matches. Clone sizes are given selectively: once, few, many, or a class where the clone is expanded.

cdr3_aa	cdr3_nt	j_call	clone_size	v_call	d_call
CATVRGSNQPQHF	TGTGCCACCGTCAGGGGCAGCAATCAGCCCCAGCATTTT	TRBJ1-5	.	TRBV19	.
CASRSDSSNYGYTF	TGTGCCAGCAGGTCGGACAGCTCTAACTATGGCTACACCTTC	TRBJ1-2	.	TRBV2	.
CASSNKNTEAFF	TGTGCCAGCAGTAACAAGAACACTGAAGCTTTCTTT	TRBJ1-1	once	TRBV6-5	.
CASSSGVIGETEAFF	TGTGCCAGCAGCTCGGGGGTAATAGGGGAGACTGAAGCTTTCTTT	TRBJ1-1	.	TRBV6-5	.
CASSLWAGATDTQYF	TGTGCCAGCAGTTTATGGGCGGGGGCCACAGATACGCAGTATTTT	TRBJ2-3	.	TRBV27	.
CASSWGPTSYEQYF	TGTGCCAGCTCATGGGGGCCTACGTCTTACGAGCAGTACTTC	TRBJ2-7	once	TRBV18	.
CASTKDFDREGYTF	TGTGCCAGCACCAAGGATTTTGACAGGGAGGGCTACACCTTC	TRBJ1-2	.	TRBV6-5	TRBD1
CASSLFPNSYNEQFF	TGTGCCAGCAGCTTGTTCCCCAACTCCTACAATGAGCAGTTCTTC	TRBJ2-1	.	TRBV5-4	.
CASSYPAGSRTDTQYF	TGTGCCAGCAGTTACCCAGCGGGGTCTCGCACAGATACGCAGTATTTT	TRBJ2-3	few	TRBV6-2/TRBV6-3	TRBD2
CASSSLDRGLGEQYF	TGTGCCAGTAGTTCTCTGGACAGGGGGCTAGGGGAGCAGTACTTC	TRBJ2-7	once	TRBV19	TRBD1
CASSQDLAGGAYEQYF	TGTGCCAGCAGCCAAGATCTCGCAGGGGGAGCCTACGAGCAGTACTTC	TRBJ2-7	.	TRBV3-1/TRBV3-2	TRBD1
CASSQGIGSSYEQYF	TGTGCCAGCAGCCAAGGGATCGGGTCCTCCTACGAGCAGTACTTC	TRBJ2-7	.	TRBV3-1/TRBV3-2	.
CASSEAARGYRNTEAFF	TGTGCCAGCAGTGAAGCGGCGCGCGGGTATAGGAACACTGAAGCTTTCTTT	TRBJ1-1	once	TRBV2	.
CASSGSGYTF	TGTGCCAGTAGTGGGAGTGGCTACACCTTC	TRBJ1-2	few	TRBV19	.
CASSLGRSYGYTF	TGTGCCAGCAGTTTGGGCAGAAGCTATGGCTACACCTTC	TRBJ1-2	once	TRBV12-3/TRBV12-4	.
CASSFETGSVGELFF	TGTGCCAGCAGCTTCGAGACAGGGTCGGTCGGGGAGCTGTTTTTT	TRBJ2-2	.	TRBV7-2	TRBD1
CASSTPREGYEQYF	TGTGCCAGCAGTACCCCCCGGGAGGGTTACGAGCAGTACTTC	TRBJ2-7	.	TRBV5-4	TRBD2
CASIPIQGSNQPQHF	TGTGCCAGTATCCCAATACAGGGGTCGAATCAGCCCCAGCATTTT	TRBJ1-5	.	TRBV19	TRBD1
CASSYLAGGYNEQFF	TGTGCCAGTAGTTACTTAGCGGGGGGCTACAATGAGCAGTTCTTC	TRBJ2-1	.	TRBV19	TRBD2
CASGTRLSTQYF	TGTGCCAGCGGCACCAGGCTCAGTACGCAGTATTTT	TRBJ2-3	.	TRBV28	.
CASSLDSPGTGGRGYTIYF	TGTGCCAGCAGCTTAGATTCGCCCGGGACAGGGGGCCGTGGGTACACCATATATTTT	TRBJ1-3	.	TRBV11-2	TRBD1
CASSDRRDEKLFF	TGTGCCAGCAGTGACAGGAGGGACGAAAAACTGTTTTTT	TRBJ1-4	.	TRBV2	.
CASSRRDRQKTGANVLTF	TGTGCCAGCAGCCGCAGGGACAGACAAAAAACTGGGGCCAACGTCCTGACTTTC	TRBJ2-6	.	TRBV7-8	TRBD1
CASSYSRGGAYEQYF	TGTGCCAGCAGTTACTCGAGGGGGGGGGCCTACGAGCAGTACTTC	TRBJ2-7	once	TRBV6-5	.
CASSVPRGLEKLFF	TGTGCCAGCAGTGTCCCCAGGGGGCTCGAAAAACTGTTTTTT	TRBJ1-4	.	TRBV2	TRBD1
CASSYRQRSYTF	TGTGCCAGCAGTTACCGACAGAGGAGCTACACCTTC	TRBJ1-2	.	TRBV7-9	.
CASSPMDSQETQYF	TGTGCCAGTAGTCCGATGGACAGCCAAGAGACCCAGTACTTC	TRBJ2-5	.	TRBV19	.
CASSLGQFNQPQHF	TGTGCCAGCAGCTTGGGACAGTTTAATCAGCCCCAGCATTTT	TRBJ1-5	few	TRBV5-5	.
CASSPRASGGSSYNEQFF	TGTGCCAGCAGCCCTAGGGCGAGCGGGGGGTCTTCCTACAATGAGCAGTTCTTC	TRBJ2-1	.	TRBV27	TRBD2
CASSGWDLGNQPQHF	TGTGCCAGCAGCGGGTGGGACTTAGGGAATCAGCCCCAGCATTTT	TRBJ1-5	.	TRBV21-1	.
CASSWGQVNTEAFF	TGTGCCAGCAGCTGGGGACAGGTGAACACTGAAGCTTTCTTT	TRBJ1-1	.	TRBV5-6	TRBD1
CASSSLDTAYEQYF	TGTGCCAGCAGCAGTCTGGACACGGCCTACGAGCAGTACTTC	TRBJ2-7	.	TRBV9	.
CASSLGVGSSYNEQFF	TGTGCCAGCAGTCTTGGTGTGGGGAGCTCCTACAATGAGCAGTTCTTC	TRBJ2-1	.	TRBV11-2	.
CASSWGVEAFF	TGTGCCAGCAGCTGGGGGGTTGAAGCTTTCTTT	TRBJ1-1	few	TRBV7-2	.
CATQRQSGANVLTF	TGTGCCACCCAGCGTCAGTCCGGGGCCAACGTCCTGACTTTC	TRBJ2-6	few	TRBV2	.
CATSDSTKGRREQYF	TGTGCCACCAGTGATTCCACCAAGGGGCGAAGGGAGCAGTACTTC	TRBJ2-7	.	TRBV24-1	.
CASSLPPGRGSLHGEQFF	TGCGCCAGCAGCTTACCCCCGGGGAGGGGAAGTCTTCATGGTGAGCAGTTCTTC	TRBJ2-1	.	TRBV5-1	TRBD2
CASSLLAGGPSDTQYF	TGTGCCAGCAGCTTATTAGCGGGGGGGCCTTCAGATACGCAGTATTTT	TRBJ2-3	.	TRBV7-6	TRBD2
CASSKFPRDSEKLFF	TGTGCCAGCAGCAAATTCCCCCGCGACAGTGAAAAACTGTTTTTT	TRBJ1-4	.	TRBV7-9	.
CASSQQAGNTDTQYF	TGTGCCAGCAGCCAGCAAGCGGGGAACACAGATACGCAGTATTTT	TRBJ2-3	.	TRBV3-1/TRBV3-2	TRBD2
CASSLGATYEQYF	TGTGCCAGCAGTTTGGGCGCTACCTACGAGCAGTACTTC	TRBJ2-7	.	TRBV28	.
CASSVLSGGTNTGELFF	TGTGCCAGCAGCGTACTCAGCGGGGGGACCAACACCGGGGAGCTGTTTTTT	TRBJ2-2	.	TRBV9	TRBD2
CATRSQRGGLNTGELFF	TGCGCTACAAGAAGCCAGCGGGGGGGCCTGAACACCGGGGAGCTGTTTTTT	TRBJ2-2	.	TRBV4-1	TRBD2
CASSQGPKNSPLHF	TGTGCCAGCAGCCAAGGTCCCAAAAATTCACCCCTCCACTTT	TRBJ1-6	.	TRBV3-1/TRBV3-2	.
CASSLSGGSPEQFF	TGCGCCAGCAGTCTTAGCGGGGGGAGCCCTGAGCAGTTCTTC	TRBJ2-1	once	TRBV10-1	TRBD2
CASSPTPRTGLTDTQYF	TGTGCCAGCAGTCCCACCCCGAGGACAGGGCTCACAGATACGCAGTATTTT	TRBJ2-3	.	TRBV6-6	TRBD1
CASSLQGADQPQHF	TGTGCCAGCTCGCTACAGGGGGCTGATCAGCCCCAGCATTTT	TRBJ1-5	.	TRBV18	TRBD1
CASSLTRGHEKLFF	TGTGCCAGCAGCTTGACAAGGGGGCATGAAAAACTGTTTTTT	TRBJ1-4	.	TRBV11-2	TRBD1
CSVDSGVSGNTIYF	TGCAGCGTTGATTCAGGGGTGTCTGGAAACACCATATATTTT	TRBJ1-3	.	TRBV29-1	.
CAISEARKSGVSTDTQYF	TGTGCCATCAGTGAGGCGCGAAAAAGCGGGGTTAGCACAGATACGCAGTATTTT	TRBJ2-3	.	TRBV10-3	TRBD2
CASSPGTHGYEQYF	TGCGCCAGCAGCCCGGGGACTCACGGGTACGAGCAGTACTTC	TRBJ2-7	.	TRBV4-1	.
CASSSPGTAKQYF	TGTGCCAGCAGTTCCCCGGGGACAGCTAAGCAGTACTTC	TRBJ2-7	.	TRBV6-5	TRBD1